One sample yielded the 18 T cell receptor beta chains listed below, sequenced in a study of early T cells in non-severe SARS-CoV-2 infection. TCRdb re-derived calls from the 5' RACE reads in MiXCR, one entry per CDR3 protein. The repertoire holds some 40,000 distinct CDR3 sequences, around 5% seen once, with 25% to 30% in the top ten. Source material: whole blood. The receptors here all came from an adult who was a healthcare worker with PCR-confirmed SARS-CoV-2 infection or an uninfected control (not recorded which).

This clonotype was observed many times. One base separates it from a far larger clone, so it is likely a read error. V gene TRBV12-3 or TRBV12-4 combines with J gene TRBJ2-7; D is undetermined. The CDR3 totals 13 residues. V dropped 6 bases and J dropped 0 bases, with 9 bases sitting between them. The CDR3 DNA sequence: TGTGCCAGCAGCCCCTGGGTCTCCTACGAGCAGTACTTC. Translation: CASSPWVSYEQYF.

In its sample, this clonotype was seen many times. For the CDR3, the DNA is TGTGCCAGCAGTGAGGGAGGCGGGGCTAATATTCTAGATACGCAGTATTTT. It encodes CASSEGGGANILDTQYF. The chain has TRBV12-3 or TRBV12-4 and TRBJ2-3; a possible D gene is TRBD2 (6 bases). This CDR3 contains 17 residues. Trimming shortened V by 5 bases and J by 5 bases, and 23 bases separated the two germline ends.

This CDR3 is CAWSAERDTEAFF. In DNA, the CDR3 is TGTGCCTGGAGTGCCGAAAGAGACACTGAAGCTTTCTTT. This chain links TRBV30 with TRBJ1-1; D not resolved. V gave up 1 base and J gave up 3 bases, with 9 bases separating them. This CDR3 is built from 13 residues. Looked up from germline, CDR1 is GTSNPN and CDR2 is SVGIG (reference sequence).

This clonotype has at least ten counts. The chain joins TRBV20-1 to TRBJ1-5; 8 nucleotides match TRBD1. V shed 5 bases and J 1 base; nucleotides not matched to a gene: 4. The V gene's germline CDR1 is DFQATT and CDR2 SNEGSKA (reference sequence). The CDR3 has 14 residues. In nucleotides, the CDR3 is TGCAGTGCTTCGACAGGGGTAAGCAATCAGCCCCAGCATTTT. Its translation: CSASTGVSNQPQHF.

Ten or more counts support this clonotype. The chain uses TRBV5-4 and TRBJ1-2; weak D call: TRBD1 (6 bases). V lost 2 bases and J 14 bases, leaving 19 bases between the germline ends. The CDR3 consists of 13 residues. Germline V lookup: CDR1 SGHNT, CDR2 YYREEE (reference sequence). The CDR3 spells CASSLNRAVLGTF. The CDR3, as DNA: TGTGCCAGCAGCTTAAACAGGGCCGTACTGGGGACCTTC.

This chain connects TRBV7-2 to TRBJ2-6; D possibly corresponds to TRBD2 (6 bases). The length of the CDR3 is 15 residues. Germline assignment: CDR1 SGHTA and CDR2 FQGNSA. V was cut by 4 bases and J by 3 bases, with 10 bases left in between. The CDR3 spells CASSWRGVGANVLTF. The CDR3 DNA reads TGTGCCAGCAGCTGGAGGGGAGTTGGGGCCAACGTCCTGACTTTC.

J is TRBJ1-5 and V is TRBV2; D gene ambiguous. V was cut by 9 bases and J by 3 bases, with 15 bases left in between. The germline V gene has CDR1 SNHLY and CDR2 FYNNEI. The CDR3 consists of 14 residues. CDR3 nucleotides: TGTGCCAGTTCAACCAGGACCCTCAATCAGCCCCAGCATTTT. Translated, it gives CASSTRTLNQPQHF.

The chain combines TRBV20-1 with TRBJ2-1; D call uncertain. From germline, CDR1 is DFQATT and CDR2 SNEGSKA (reference sequence). Trimming stripped 3 bases from V and 1 base from J, with 19 bases between. The CDR3 consists of 17 residues. CDR3 coding DNA: TGCAGTGCTAGGGCCCCCTCAAGCCTTGGGTCCTACAATGAGCAGTTCTTC. Protein: CSARAPSSLGSYNEQFF.

This clonotype was counted at least ten times. The chain uses TRBV20-1 and TRBJ2-5; D not resolved. Germline loops: CDR1 DFQATT, CDR2 SNEGSKA (reference sequence). With 3 bases removed from V and 3 bases from J, the gap between germline ends came to 8 bases. The CDR3 loop spans 12 amino acids. CDR3 in DNA: TGCAGTGCTAGGACCGATAAAGAGACCCAGTACTTC. It translates to CSARTDKETQYF.

Remarks on this clonotype: This could be a read error, since a much larger clone is one nucleotide away. The chain uses TRBV6-2 or TRBV6-3 and TRBJ2-7; 7 nucleotides agree with TRBD1. The junction had 8 bases not matched to a gene; V was cut back by 6 bases and J by 3 bases. Germline CDR1 MNHEY, CDR2 SVGEGT. This CDR3 contains 14 residues. Here the CDR3 DNA reads TGTGCCAGCAGAATTGATGGGACAGTCTACGAGCAGTACTTC. Its translation: CASRIDGTVYEQYF.

This clonotype was detected many times. The V and J genes are TRBV4-3 and TRBJ2-7, with a tentative D call TRBD2 (5 bases). V shed 4 bases and J shed 2 bases, with 15 bases lying between them. Germline V CDR1 and CDR2: LGHNA, YSLEER. CDR3 size: 15 residues. CDR3 bases: TGCGCCAGCAGCCCCCGGCACAACGGGGCCTACGAGCAGTACTTC. It translates to CASSPRHNGAYEQYF.

This clonotype occurred many times. The rearrangement uses TRBV3-1 and TRBJ1-1; D call uncertain. Germline CDR1 LGHDT, CDR2 YNNKEL (reference sequence). The CDR3 totals 12 residues. Trimming shortened V by 0 bases and J by 8 bases, and 7 bases separated the two germline ends. DNA of the CDR3: TGTGCCAGCAGCCAAGATCGGCAGGAAGCTTTCTTT. Residues: CASSQDRQEAFF.

This clonotype has at least ten counts. The chain employs TRBV7-6 and TRBJ2-3; 7 nucleotides match TRBD2. Unmatched junction bases numbered 8, after V lost 5 bases and J lost 0 bases. The CDR3 covers 16 residues. Looked up from germline, CDR1 is SGHVS and CDR2 is FNYEAQ. CDR3 coding DNA: TGTGCCAGCAGCCCATTAGCGGGTTCGAGCACAGATACGCAGTATTTT. It codes for CASSPLAGSSTDTQYF.

This clonotype was seen a few times. The gene calls are TRBV28 and TRBJ2-4; possibly TRBD1 for D (5 bases). The V gene lost 10 bases and the J gene lost 0 bases, with 10 bases spanning the gap. This CDR3 has 13 residues. CDR1 is MDHEN and CDR2 is SYDVKM in the germline V gene. This CDR3 is CATTVLAKNIQYF. The CDR3, as DNA: TGTGCCACGACAGTTTTAGCCAAAAACATTCAGTACTTC.

This clonotype was recorded many times. The chain employs TRBV6-5 and TRBJ2-7; 11 nucleotides match TRBD2. This CDR3 has 13 amino acids. After removal of 8 bases from V and 2 bases from J, the junction contained 2 bases not matched to a gene. Germline-derived CDR1 and CDR2 are MNHEY and SVGAGI. CDR3 region: CASGTSGPYEQYF. The CDR3 DNA reads TGTGCCAGCGGGACTAGCGGTCCCTACGAGCAGTACTTC.

This clonotype occurred many times. This rearrangement joins TRBV19 to TRBJ2-1; 8 bases match TRBD2. CDR1 and CDR2 (germline): LNHDA, SQIVND (reference sequence). The length of the CDR3 is 15 residues. V lost 2 bases and J lost 6; bases outside the gene matches: 6. The CDR3 DNA is TGTGCCAGTAGTATACCGGGACTAGGCGGCAATGAGCAGTTCTTC. Encoded protein: CASSIPGLGGNEQFF.

This clonotype was observed at least ten times. One end of the junction fails to match germline, which may point to a read error. The chain joins TRBV27 to TRBJ1-1; tentatively, D is TRBD1 (6 bases). This CDR3 spans 14 amino acids. CDR1 and CDR2 from the germline V gene are MNHEY and SMNVEV (reference sequence). CDR3 residues: CASSISQGYTEAFF. The CDR3 bases are TGTGCCAGCAGTATATCGCAGGGGTACACTGAAGCTTTCTTT.

This clonotype was detected a few times. The chain couples TRBV15 to TRBJ2-7; TRBD1 aligns across 8 bases. Germline CDR1 is LNHNV and CDR2 is YYDKDF (reference sequence). V shed 6 bases and J 4 bases; nucleotides not matched to a gene: 8. This CDR3 has 14 residues. The CDR3 DNA sequence: TGTGCCACCAGGAAGACAGGGGCCCGGTACGAGCAGTACTTC. It encodes CATRKTGARYEQYF. The full variable domain, its missing parts supplied by reference TRBV15 and TRBJ2-7, is DAMVIQNPRYQVTQFGKPVTLSCSQTLNHNVMYWYQQKSSQAPKLLFHYYDKDFNNEADTPDNFQSRRPNTSFCFLDIRSPGLGDTAMYLCATRKTGARYEQYFGPGTRLTVT.